Described below is a single T cell receptor (beta chain) sequence and its context. Its antigen is unidentified. Authors' methods: The distant-metastasis classifier for papillary thyroid cancer was built from CDR3 differences across clinicopathological groups. TCRdb reanalyzed the PCR reads with MiXCR. The V and J calls and clone size come from TCRdb's table, not from the authors' own analysis. The data show 3,000 to 3,500 clones, roughly 38% seen once. The entry originates in a study of metastatic and nonmetastatic thyroid tumors. Study-wide background: Repertoires from blood and tumor or nodule tissue of malignant and benign thyroid patients were compared.

Study-wide findings and caveats: Reported TCR beta diversity, measured in blood and tumor, was significantly higher for malignant thyroid tumors than for benign nodules.

The entire patient cohort was treatment-naive prior to thyroid surgery. This CDR3 is built from 16 residues. Trimming at V came to 3 bases and at J to 2 bases, leaving 9 bases not matched to a gene. Germline loops: CDR1 SGHTA, CDR2 FQGNSA. The sequence derives from a female donor with papillary thyroid cancer or a benign thyroid nodule (not recorded which). Some clones in this sample may be carry-over from other donors' samples. Sequencing used adjacent normal tissue. The rearrangement joins TRBV7-2 to TRBJ2-5; 7 nucleotides match TRBD2. The CDR3 DNA follows: TGTGCCAGCAGCTTGCGGCGGGAAGCGGGACAAGAGACCCAGTACTTC. This gives the protein CASSLRREAGQETQYF.